The TCR beta chain described here comes from a study of cytomegalovirus exposure and HLA in healthy donors. PCR employed 60 Vbeta and 13 Jbeta primers. Assay: immunoSEQ multiplex PCR; the TCRdb copy retains only in-frame clones and omits some. The data hold 100,000 to 120,000 clones, with around four fifths observed a single time. The CDR3 has 16 amino acids. Germline assignment: CDR1 SGDLS and CDR2 YYNGEE. Losses at the gene ends were 1 base for V and 5 bases for J; bases not matched to a gene: 6. This clone has more than one count but fewer than ten. The sample consisted of PBMCs. This TCR was sampled from a man aged 30 to 39 in good health and CMV-seropositive. The chain carries TRBV9 and TRBJ1-3, with 10 bases aligning to TRBD1. CDR3 nucleotide sequence: TGTGCCAGCAGCGTAAATCCGGGACAGGGGAGAAACACCATATATTTT. It is translated as CASSVNPGQGRNTIYF.